The source of this T cell receptor (beta chain) is a study of cytomegalovirus exposure and HLA in healthy donors. Study in general: A prior study identified 117 million unique TCR beta sequences from 190 million or so T cells.

V lost 2 bases, J lost 5 bases, and 24 bases lay in between. The V gene's germline CDR1 is SGHTA and CDR2 FQGNSA. The CDR3 has 18 residues. PCR used 60 Vbeta primers and 13 Jbeta primers. Generated by immunoSEQ multiplex PCR, the TCRdb table keeps only in-frame clones and is missing some. Of about 200,000 clones listed, over 70% are singletons. The TCR originated in a man aged 30 to 45 in good health and CMV-seronegative. Sequencing was carried out using PBMCs. The chain joins TRBV7-2 to TRBJ1-1, with a possible D match to TRBD1 (5 bases). CDR3 coding DNA: TGTGCCAGCAGCTTAAACCCCACCGGGACGGTCGGGAGGACTGAAGCTTTCTTT. Translation gives CASSLNPTGTVGRTEAFF.